This T cell receptor (beta chain) is from a study of regulatory T cells in long-lasting Graves disease. This clonotype was observed many times. CDR3 regions were amplified by Arm-PCR using iRepertoire HTBI primers to build TCR beta libraries. In TCRdb, the multiplex PCR reads were re-called with MiXCR into one record per CDR3 protein. The sample lists about 540,000 distinct CDR3 sequences, approximately 13% occurring once. The V end was cut by 4 bases, the J end by 7 bases, with 23 bases between. The CDR3 loop spans 17 amino acids. Germline V gives CDR1 SNHLY, CDR2 FYNNEI. The time point is: newly diagnosed GD, antithyroid drugs for less than 3 months. Preparation of the TCR library used RNA extracted from PBMCs. The sample was also reused in another study, on T cells in Graves' hyperthyroidism and ophthalmopathy.

Sequencing was performed on peripheral blood mononuclear cells (PBMCs), taken at new diagnosis, from a patient treated with antithyroid drugs. The receptor comes from a young man with Graves disease. The rearrangement links TRBV2 to TRBJ2-1, with a possible D match to TRBD1 (5 bases). CDR3 protein: CASSATWGFGPLNEQFF. CDR3 DNA: TGTGCCAGCAGTGCTACTTGGGGCTTCGGGCCCCTAAATGAGCAGTTCTTC.